This T cell receptor (beta chain) derives from a study of blood T cell repertoires in COVID-19. The CDR3 loop spans 16 amino acids. Germline V gene sequence: CDR1 KGHSH, CDR2 LQKENI. Trimming shortened V by 2 bases and J by 6 bases, and 17 bases separated the two germline ends. Profiled with immunoSEQ multiplex PCR; TCRdb holds only in-frame clones, not every one. Of about 60,000 clones listed, 76% are singletons. This receptor was taken from a woman of 80 years or more with acute or convalescent COVID-19. The specimen sequenced was peripheral blood. The chain is built from TRBV18 and TRBJ2-1; D is possibly TRBD2 (6 bases). The CDR3 DNA reads TGTGCCAGCTCACCAGGATTCACGGGACTCCCCAATGAGCAGTTCTTC. Protein: CASSPGFTGLPNEQFF. The full variable domain, with the rest looked up from reference TRBV18 and TRBJ2-1, is NAGVMQNPRHLVRRRGQEARLRCSPMKGHSHVYWYRQLPEEGLKFMVYLQKENIIDESGMPKERFSAEFPKEGPSILRIQQVVRGDSAAYFCASSPGFTGLPNEQFFGPGTRLTVL.